The T cell receptor (beta chain) under discussion was sequenced for a study of PD-1 blockade in classical Hodgkin lymphoma (dated by TCRdb to the early 2020s). Broadly, across the study: Nivolumab dosing was 3 mg/kg intravenously every 2 weeks, continuing until either disease progression or unacceptable toxicity. To define a peripheral blood immune signature of response to PD-1 blockade in classical Hodgkin lymphoma, the study combined TCR beta sequencing with CyTOF.

The sample's time point label is to be understood as: cycle 1 day 1 (C1D1), immediately before nivolumab initiation. Every trial patient had relapsed after autologous stem cell transplantation, and cohorts A, B and C differed in prior brentuximab vedotin exposure. The trial cohort comprised around 60 patients with relapsed/refractory classical Hodgkin lymphoma whose best overall responses were complete response, partial response or progressive disease. Trial patients were treated with single-agent nivolumab in the multi-cohort phase II CheckMate 205 trial. An independent review committee assessed best overall response by applying the 2007 International Working Group response criteria. PBMCs from the trial were collected at three points: immediately before nivolumab initiation (C1D1), and during therapy at cycle 2 day 1 and cycle 4 day 1. After peripheral blood was drawn into 8 mL Vacutainer Cell Preparation Tubes, PBMCs were isolated by centrifugation and then cryopreserved.

Of note for this clone: Its target antigen remains unknown. No base quality information exists; no much larger clone differs at one position.

Overall results and qualifications from the work: Among trial patients, those achieving complete response had baseline diversity similar to that of newly diagnosed patients, while diversity was significantly lower in partial responders and progressors. Baseline TCR diversity was reported as lower in newly diagnosed patients than in healthy donors, and lower still in relapsed/refractory patients. By C4D1, a significant rise was seen in CD4+ TCR diversity but not in CD8+ TCR diversity (p=0.0027 vs p=0.16), and the rise was most apparent among complete responders (p=0.02). The study covered only a single clinical trial cohort, and the causes of the repertoire differences, possibly disease activity or prior therapy, were still not defined. Lower diversity was seen in patients whose nivolumab began less than 1 year after ASCT, and these patients were left out of later analyses so that immune reconstitution would not confound the results.

V is cut by 2 bases and J by 5 bases, and the space between the germline ends is 6 bases. CDR1 is given as SNHLY and CDR2 as FYNNEI, both from the germline V gene. There are 13 amino acids in the CDR3, from cysteine to phenylalanine inclusive. The kept DNA is CDR3 alone, 39 bases in frame from the first base. The Qiagen DNeasy kit was used to extract genomic DNA both from unsorted PBMCs and from the negatively selected CD4+ and CD8+ fractions. Using primers that anneal to V and J segments, immunoSEQ multiplex PCR amplified the TCR beta CDR3 regions. A synthetic immune receptor repertoire was used to minimize amplification bias, and any remaining bias was removed computationally after sequencing. Processing in the source paper ran as follows. Repertoire diversity was quantified as the Shannon entropy index using custom Python scripts. Unsorted, CD4+ and CD8+ repertoires were analyzed separately, except in combined analyses where CD4+ and CD8+ sequences were merged in silico. Clonal expansion was defined as at least a 2-fold frequency increase after treatment relative to C1D1, with a pseudocount of 0.5 for undetected baseline clones. Singleton clones were defined as clones with 0 or 1 copy at C1D1, and non-singleton clones were defined as clones with 2 or more copies. Clones expanded in unsorted samples were assigned a CD4+, CD8+ or unknown annotation through matching of protein sequences in sorted samples from the same patient. Diversity changes from C1D1 to C4D1 were tested in paired samples using Wilcoxon tests. TCRdb's version of the immuneACCESS table is confined to in-frame rearrangements and falls short of the full clone set. An unresolved V gene accounts for under half of the shortfall where checked; the remainder is of unknown origin. The DNA gave D and trimming, while V, J and clone size come from that table. This sample lists about 13,000 clones; roughly 78% were detected once. Jointly, the top ten make up roughly 24% of the sample.

The source of this sequence is a human donor with classical Hodgkin lymphoma. The chain couples TRBV2 to TRBJ2-2; the D gene assignment is ambiguous. The sample consisted of peripheral blood mononuclear cells (PBMCs), taken at baseline. The CDR3 has the sequence CASSEHATGELFF. The DNA sequence is as follows: TGTGCCAGCAGTGAACACGCAACCGGGGAGCTGTTTTTT.